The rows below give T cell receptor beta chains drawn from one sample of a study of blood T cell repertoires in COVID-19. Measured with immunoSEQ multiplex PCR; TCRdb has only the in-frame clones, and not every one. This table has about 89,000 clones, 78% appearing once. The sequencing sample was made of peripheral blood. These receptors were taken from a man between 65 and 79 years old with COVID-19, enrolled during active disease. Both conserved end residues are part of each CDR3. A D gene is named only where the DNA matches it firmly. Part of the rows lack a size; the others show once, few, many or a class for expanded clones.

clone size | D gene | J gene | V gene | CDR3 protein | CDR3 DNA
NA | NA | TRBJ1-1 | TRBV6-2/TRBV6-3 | CASSYSPGQLGTEAFF | TGTGCCAGCAGTTACTCTCCGGGACAACTTGGGACTGAAGCTTTCTTT
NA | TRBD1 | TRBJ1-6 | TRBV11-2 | CASSPGTGGSPLHF | TGTGCCAGCAGCCCCGGGACAGGGGGCTCGCCCCTCCACTTT
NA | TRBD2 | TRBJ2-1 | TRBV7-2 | CASSLQAGGGSVNEQFF | TGTGCCAGCAGCTTACAGGCGGGAGGCGGGAGTGTAAATGAGCAGTTCTTC
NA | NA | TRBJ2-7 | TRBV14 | CASSQEEPQGHEQYF | TGTGCCAGCAGCCAAGAGGAGCCACAGGGCCACGAGCAGTACTTC
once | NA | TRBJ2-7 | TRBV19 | CASSIVASGPTYEQYF | TGTGCCAGTAGTATAGTAGCAAGCGGGCCTACCTACGAGCAGTACTTC
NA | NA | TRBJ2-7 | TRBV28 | CASSFFPYEQYF | TGTGCCAGCAGTTTCTTCCCCTACGAGCAGTACTTC
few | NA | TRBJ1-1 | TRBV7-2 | CASSFNPGTEAFF | TGTGCCAGCAGCTTCAACCCCGGGACTGAAGCTTTCTTT
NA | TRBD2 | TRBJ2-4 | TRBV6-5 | CASSYFGLADIQYF | TGTGCCAGCAGTTACTTCGGACTAGCCGACATTCAGTACTTC
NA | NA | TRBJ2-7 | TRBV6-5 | CASSYSAGSPYEQYF | TGTGCCAGCAGTTACTCGGCAGGCTCACCCTACGAGCAGTACTTC
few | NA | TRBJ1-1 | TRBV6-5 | CASSYSSQGSEAFF | TGTGCCAGCAGTTACTCGTCACAGGGCTCTGAAGCTTTCTTT
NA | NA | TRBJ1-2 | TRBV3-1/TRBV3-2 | CASSLSGRTNYGYTF | TGTGCCAGCAGCCTATCGGGCAGGACAAACTATGGCTACACCTTC
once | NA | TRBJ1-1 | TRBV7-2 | CASSSGFVEPHRAFF | TGTGCCAGCAGCTCAGGGTTCGTGGAGCCCCACCGGGCTTTCTTT
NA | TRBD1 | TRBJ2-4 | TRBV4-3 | CASSQELGQGSSNIQYF | TGCGCCAGCAGCCAAGAACTGGGACAGGGTTCATCGAACATTCAGTACTTC
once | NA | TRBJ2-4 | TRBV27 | CASSPVDKAKNIQYF | TGTGCCAGCAGTCCAGTGGACAAGGCCAAAAACATTCAGTACTTC
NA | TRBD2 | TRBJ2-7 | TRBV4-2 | CASSQERGGTYEQYF | TGTGCCAGCAGCCAAGAACGCGGGGGTACCTACGAGCAGTACTTC
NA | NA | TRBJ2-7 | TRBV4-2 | CASSQEKRDYEQYF | TGTGCCAGCAGCCAAGAGAAGAGGGACTACGAGCAGTACTTC
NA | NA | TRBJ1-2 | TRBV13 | CASSLQAYGYTF | TGTGCCAGCAGCTTACAGGCGTATGGCTACACCTTC
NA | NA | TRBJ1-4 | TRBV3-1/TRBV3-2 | CASSYQATASNEKLFF | TGTGCCAGCAGCTACCAAGCGACAGCGAGTAATGAAAAACTGTTTTTT
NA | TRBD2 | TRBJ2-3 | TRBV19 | CASSRLAGGLGTDTQYF | TGTGCCAGTAGTCGACTAGCGGGAGGACTGGGCACAGATACGCAGTATTTT
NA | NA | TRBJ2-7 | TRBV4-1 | CASSQEQGYEQYF | TGCGCCAGCAGCCAAGAACAGGGCTACGAGCAGTACTTC
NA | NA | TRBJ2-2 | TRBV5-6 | CASSPYSGELFF | TGTGCCAGCAGCCCGTATAGCGGGGAGCTGTTTTTT
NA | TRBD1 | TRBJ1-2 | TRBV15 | CATSRGTDYGYTF | TGTGCCACCAGCAGGGGGACAGACTATGGCTACACCTTC
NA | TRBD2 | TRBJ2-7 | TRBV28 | CASSLWLAGGSEQYF | TGTGCCAGCAGTTTGTGGCTAGCGGGAGGGAGCGAGCAGTACTTC
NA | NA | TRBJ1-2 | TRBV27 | CASSSLTGDYGYTF | TGTGCCAGCAGTTCCCTCACAGGAGACTATGGCTACACCTTC
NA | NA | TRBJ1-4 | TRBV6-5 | CASRTGSLREKLFF | TGTGCCAGCAGAACAGGCTCTTTGAGGGAAAAACTGTTTTTT
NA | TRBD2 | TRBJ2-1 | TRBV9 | CASSVLVGCPGLADNEQFF | TGTGCCAGCAGCGTATTGGTGGGGTGCCCGGGACTAGCTGACAATGAGCAGTTCTTC
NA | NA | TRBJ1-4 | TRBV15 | CATRGFGGIEKLFF | TGTGCCACCAGAGGATTTGGGGGGATTGAAAAACTGTTTTTT
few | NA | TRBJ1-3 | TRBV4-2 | CASSPGGSGNTIYF | TGTGCCAGCAGTCCGGGAGGATCTGGAAACACCATATATTTT
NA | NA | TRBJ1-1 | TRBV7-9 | CASSLARENTEAFF | TGTGCCAGCAGCTTAGCGAGGGAGAACACTGAAGCTTTCTTT
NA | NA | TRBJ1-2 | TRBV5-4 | CASSLNAGVGYGYTF | TGTGCCAGCAGCTTGAATGCGGGTGTGGGATATGGCTACACCTTC
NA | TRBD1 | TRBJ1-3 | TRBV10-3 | CAISDSDRGISGNTIYF | TGTGCCATCAGTGACTCGGACAGGGGAATCTCTGGAAACACCATATATTTT
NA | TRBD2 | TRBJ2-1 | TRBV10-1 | CASSGGTSGTLNEQFF | TGCGCCAGCAGTGGGGGGACTAGCGGGACCCTCAATGAGCAGTTCTTC
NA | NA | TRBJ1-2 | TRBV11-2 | CASSLDPHGRTSNYGYTF | TGTGCCAGCAGCTTAGACCCCCACGGAAGGACTTCTAACTATGGCTACACCTTC